The sequence of this TCR beta chain was determined in a study of shared clonotypes between healthy human individuals. Partitioning of CD4+ cells yielded a CD45RA+ naive subset and a CD45RA-negative memory subset. A note on this clone: Its antigen is still unknown.

The trim removed 3 bases at V and 5 bases at J, leaving 5 bases unmatched. The length of the CDR3 is 16 residues. Per the germline V gene, CDR1 is SGHRS and CDR2 is YFSETQ. Splitting of each subset's genomic DNA was done evenly across several immunoSEQ plates. Assay used: immunoSEQ multiplex PCR; TCRdb lists only in-frame clones, some missing. The data contain 900,000 to 1,200,000 clones, about four fifths of them singletons. General study points: Larger estimated richness was generally recorded for naive subsets relative to memory subsets.

Material: memory CD4+ T cells from PBMCs. Subset given: CD45RA-negative fraction. The chain joins TRBV5-1 to TRBJ2-5; 15 bases are shared with TRBD2. The sequence was collected from a man aged 18-30 years in good health. Some clones in this sample may be carry-over from other donors' samples. DNA of the CDR3: TGCGCCAGCAGCTGGACTAGCGGGAGGGCCGGCGAGACCCAGTACTTC. It is translated as CASSWTSGRAGETQYF.